This T cell receptor beta chain was sequenced during a study of T cells in Graves' hyperthyroidism and ophthalmopathy. With respect to this clonotype: What it binds is not known.

Study-wide results and caveats: Most clonotypes expanded in the thyroid (above 0.001) were also present in blood.

The CDR3 regions of TCR beta were amplified from RNA transcripts. The TCR CDR3 was amplified in a first-round RT-PCR using the HTBI primer set. TCRdb redid the calling of the multiplex PCR reads with MiXCR, one entry per CDR3 protein. The sample has 300,000 to 450,000 distinct CDR3 sequences; about 15% are singletons. V was clipped by 7 bases and J by 0 bases; unmatched bases: 14. Germline V gene data show CDR1 as GTSNPN and CDR2 as SVGIG (reference sequence). The CDR3 is made up of 17 amino acids. Sequencing was carried out using blood. The sequence came from a woman in her 30s with Graves' ophthalmopathy. The chain combines TRBV30 with TRBJ2-1; TRBD2 aligns across 8 bases. CDR3 protein: CASLPRAGVGSYNEQFF. The CDR3 coding sequence is TGTGCCTCCCTTCCCCGAGCGGGGGTGGGCTCCTACAATGAGCAGTTCTTC.